This T cell receptor (beta chain) was identified during a study of T cell responses to AZD1222 COVID-19 vaccine (dated by TCRdb to the early 2020s). Study-wide context: AZD1222 recipients whose second dose came at about 4 weeks and those whose second dose came at about 12 weeks were combined into one group, since spike-specific TCR depth and breadth did not differ between the two schedules. Enrollment into the trials was organized by age into subgroups of 18-55, 56-69 and 70-plus years, and those subgroups contained approximately 150, 30 and 60 TCR-sequenced participants, respectively. A total of approximately 240 trial participants underwent TCR sequencing, of whom roughly 210 had received two doses of AZD1222 and approximately 26 had received two doses of the MenACWY control vaccine.

This clone was recorded once. The antigen it recognizes is unknown. No base-level quality is on record; no much larger clone is a single base apart. On the study overall, not on this receptor specifically: A significant rise in spike-specific TCR breadth and depth was observed after two AZD1222 doses relative to day 0 and relative to MenACWY recipients. No day 14 peak-response samples were available, so repertoires were characterized only after the peak T cell response. Conclusions about previously exposed vaccinees are limited because only six or seven AZD1222 recipients were SARS-CoV-2 seropositive at baseline. CD4 TCRs associated with the vaccine covered the entire spike protein, and the dominant responses were in regions 160-218 and 743-854. In the small 56-69-year group, the increase in depth fell short of significance, most likely because of low power. Epitopes outside the regions mutated in the B.1.351 and B.1.1.7 variants were reportedly recognized by nearly half of the unique spike-specific TCRs. Participants were mostly white British, with more females than males. The authors suggested clonal diversity may have been underestimated.

Explained via the paper, the time point label denotes: baseline before first vaccination. Vaccinee samples were obtained from the UK trials COV001 and COV002, which included a single-blind randomized controlled phase 2/3 trial of AZD1222 (ChAdOx1 nCoV-19) in healthy adults. For TCRbeta chain sequencing, PBMC samples were collected from trial participants at day 0 and at day 28 after the second dose. The CDR3 regions of human TCRbeta chains were analyzed by immunosequencing. As for the authors' bioinformatics: TCRs in the repertoires were compared against a reference library of SARS-CoV-2-specific TCRs that had been generated with the MIRA antigen-specificity platform. Breadth was defined as the fraction of unique TCRs that were SARS-CoV-2-associated, and depth was defined as the fraction of total T cells that were SARS-CoV-2-associated. Using the MIRA data, every spike-specific TCR was mapped to the spike region that the TCR reacted to and assigned to either a CD4 or a CD8 class. Log10-transformed breadth and depth values were compared by one-way ANOVA with Sidak's multiple comparisons tests. The source is immuneACCESS, and TCRdb retained only in-frame sequences with V and J called. Part of the clones is not carried over; for the studies checked, unresolved V genes explain less than half of this, and the remainder is unexplained. The V and J calls and clone size come from that table; D and trimming were worked out from the DNA. The sample data list more than 100,000 clones, and approximately 88% of these were observed just once. Together, the top ten hold approximately 5.4% of the sample.

The CDR3 contains 12 residues, cysteine and phenylalanine counted. Only the CDR3 DNA stays, 36 bases, in frame from base 1. V sheds 6 bases and J sheds 4 bases, leaving 9 bases between their ends. The chain links TRBV12-3 or TRBV12-4 with TRBJ1-2, with no confidently assigned D gene. Sequences were derived from peripheral blood, sampled on day 0 of AZD1222 vaccination. The clonotype was recovered from an adult in good health. The CDR3 has the sequence CASSRSPYGYTF. DNA sequence: TGTGCCAGCAGCCGCAGCCCCTATGGCTACACCTTC.